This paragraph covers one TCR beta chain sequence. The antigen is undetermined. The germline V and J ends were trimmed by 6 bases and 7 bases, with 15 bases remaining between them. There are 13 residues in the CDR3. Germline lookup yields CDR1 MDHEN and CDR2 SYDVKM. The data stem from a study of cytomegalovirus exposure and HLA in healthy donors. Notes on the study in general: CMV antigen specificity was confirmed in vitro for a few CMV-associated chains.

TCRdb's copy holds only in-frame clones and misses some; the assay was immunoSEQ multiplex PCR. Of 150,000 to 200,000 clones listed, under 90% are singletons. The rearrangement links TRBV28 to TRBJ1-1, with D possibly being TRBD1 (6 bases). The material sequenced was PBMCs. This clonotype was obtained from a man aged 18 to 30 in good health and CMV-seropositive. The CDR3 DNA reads TGTGCCAGCAGCCTCGGACAGATAAATGAAGCTTTCTTT. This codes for CASSLGQINEAFF.